The 9 T cell receptor beta chains below come from one sample, sequenced in a study of T cell changes during pregnancy in multiple sclerosis. Repertoires were generated with immunoSEQ multiplex PCR, while TCRdb's copy carries only in-frame clones and drops some. The repertoire includes approximately 88,000 clones, almost 95% of them detected once, and roughly 2.2% sits in the top ten. Sequencing used peripheral blood, obtained in the third trimester of pregnancy. The receptors originated from a female donor with multiple sclerosis, enrolled in a pregnancy study.

The V call is TRBV4-2, the J call TRBJ2-3, with TRBD1 identical over 7 bases. CDR1 LGHNA and CDR2 YNFKEQ come from the germline V gene. The CDR3 has 15 amino acids. V shed 0 bases and J 6 bases; nucleotides not matched to a gene: 6. CDR3 protein: CASSQEGQMLDTQYF. DNA of the CDR3: TGTGCCAGCAGCCAAGAGGGACAGATGCTGGATACGCAGTATTTT.

This chain joins TRBV19 and TRBJ2-2; D not certain. The ends were cut back, 1 base at V and 4 bases at J, with 7 bases in the middle. Germline V gives CDR1 LNHDA, CDR2 SQIVND (reference sequence). The length of the CDR3 is 14 residues. The CDR3 bases are TGTGCCAGTAGTATAGTTCGACTCACCGGGGAGCTGTTTTTT. Translating gives CASSIVRLTGELFF.

The DNA for the CDR3 is TGTGCCAGCAGCGCACTAGCGGGGGTCTTCCCAGATACGCAGTATTTT. Amino acids: CASSALAGVFPDTQYF. V is TRBV7-3 and J is TRBJ2-3; 11 bases fit TRBD2. V was pared by 5 bases and J by 4 bases, with 8 bases of the junction left unmatched. This CDR3 region has 16 residues. Looked up from germline, CDR1 is SGHTA and CDR2 is FQGTGA.

V is TRBV28 and J is TRBJ1-1, with TRBD1 matching over 9 bases. Germline assignment: CDR1 MDHEN and CDR2 SYDVKM. V dropped 5 bases and J dropped 11; count of bases not matched to a gene: 12. CDR3 length: 14 residues. The CDR3 DNA reads TGTGCCAGCAGTCTAGTACAGGGGGCGCAACGGGCTTTCTTT. Residues: CASSLVQGAQRAFF.

J is TRBJ2-3 and V is TRBV21-1; the D call in the table, TRBD1, was not verified against the DNA. TRBV21-1 represents a pseudogene. The CDR3 is 17 residues long. The CDR3 bases are TGTGCCAGCAACAATGCCCCTCGGACAGGGGGCGCAGATACGCAGTATTTT. Amino acids: CASNNAPRTGGADTQYF.

The chain recombines TRBV7-9 with TRBJ1-5; no clear D. Trimming shortened V by 1 base and J by 1 base, and 14 bases separated the two germline ends. Germline loops: CDR1 SEHNR, CDR2 FQNEAQ (reference sequence). CDR3 length equals 17 residues. The CDR3, as DNA: TGTGCCAGCAGCTTAGTTGGGCCCTCACGCAGCAATCAGCCCCAGCATTTT. Encoded protein: CASSLVGPSRSNQPQHF.

The chain links TRBV5-6 to TRBJ1-5; perhaps TRBD1 as D (5 bases). Trimming shortened V by 3 bases and J by 0 bases, and 10 bases separated the two germline ends. CDR1 is SGHDT, CDR2 YYEEEE, per germline. This CDR3 comprises 15 residues. The CDR3 DNA reads as TGTGCCAGCAGCTGGCGGGGGAATAGCAATCAGCCCCAGCATTTT. Amino acid sequence: CASSWRGNSNQPQHF.

Only one count was recorded for this clone. This chain links TRBV4-2 with TRBJ2-1; tentatively, D is TRBD2 (5 bases). Trimming took off 4 bases at V and 8 bases at J, with 24 bases between the two ends. CDR1 is LGHNA, CDR2 YNFKEQ, per germline. This CDR3 has 17 amino acids. The CDR3 loop is CASSPQVGGLFVDEQFF. CDR3 bases: TGTGCCAGCAGCCCCCAAGTCGGAGGCCTTTTTGTGGATGAGCAGTTCTTC.

The V and J genes are TRBV7-6 and TRBJ1-2; a weak D match, TRBD1 (5 bases). From germline, CDR1 is SGHVS and CDR2 FNYEAQ. This CDR3 has 13 amino acids. Between the trimmed V and J ends, which lost 5 bases and 6 bases, there was a span of 13 bases. For the CDR3, the DNA is TGTGCCAGCAGCAACTGGCGGGGCGATGGCTACACCTTC. It codes for CASSNWRGDGYTF.